This T cell receptor (beta chain) was recorded in a study of human T cells and chemical hapten exposure. Documented time point: patch test 3, about 24 weeks after DPC sensitization. Regarding treatment: therapeutic diphenylcyclopropenone sensitization with weekly scalp DPC. MiXCR, applied by TCRdb to the RACE reads, yields one record per CDR3 protein. The sample includes some 180,000 distinct CDR3 sequences, around 25% of them seen just once. Sequenced material: whole blood, taken in connection with sensitization to the hapten diphenylcyclopropenone (DPC). This TCR was recovered from a woman aged 35 to 49 with alopecia areata. Some clones in this sample may be carry-over from other donors' samples.

Written as DNA, the CDR3 is TGTGCCAGCCCGCCTCCGGGACAGGTATACACTGAAGCTTTCTTT. Protein: CASPPPGQVYTEAFF. This chain connects TRBV28 to TRBJ1-1; TRBD1 matches at 8 bases. Germline loops: CDR1 MDHEN, CDR2 SYDVKM. The CDR3 spans 15 residues. J was trimmed by 3 bases and V by 8 bases; bases with no gene match: 11.